The present T cell receptor (beta chain) was sequenced within a study of Ad26.COV2.S vaccination and SARS-CoV-2 variants. About the study: Into the muscle, Ad26.COV2.S was dosed once or twice, 56 days apart.

The protocol was immunoSEQ multiplex PCR, while the TCRdb copy is restricted to in-frame clones and leaves out a portion. The sample gives 300,000 to 350,000 clones, under 90% of which show up once; around 5% is in the top ten. Trimming pared 1 base from V and 2 bases from J, leaving 7 bases between. This CDR3 is 13 amino acids long. Looked up from germline, CDR1 is SGHDT and CDR2 is YYEEEE. Comment on this clone: Its specificity is unknown.

Treatment denoted: around 19 received Ad26.COV2.S at low or high dose, single or two shots; several received placebo; per-sample allocation not given. Samples analyzed were those drawn on day 63 after the first vaccine or placebo injection. The study's findings and limits: It was vaccine recipients, not placebo recipients, who had the higher spike-specific TCR breadth.

The sequence was collected from a person aged 18 to 59 who received the Ad26.COV2.S COVID-19 vaccine or a placebo. The V and J genes are TRBV5-6 and TRBJ2-7; the D gene is possibly TRBD2 (5 bases). The sample in question was peripheral blood, obtained in a trial of Ad26.COV2.S vaccine versus placebo. The CDR3 sequence: CASSLRGTYEQYF. CDR3 sequence (DNA): TGTGCCAGCAGCTTGCGGGGAACCTACGAGCAGTACTTC.